Only a few counts were recorded for the clone carrying this TCR beta chain. The antigen is unknown. The data stem from a study of blood T cells in healthy people across ages. Aged roughly 6 to 90, donors were systemically healthy Caucasians from Russia. A sample-barcoded 5' primer and a J-beta primer mix were used in a second PCR of roughly 6 to 11 cycles. Every single cDNA molecule received a tag from a template-switch adaptor with 12 random nucleotides. MiXCR, run by TCRdb on the 5' RACE reads, gives a single entry per CDR3 protein. The data contain 1.8 million or so distinct CDR3 sequences, around 40% of them singletons. The V end lost 0 bases, the J end lost 6 bases, and 15 bases lay between the germline ends. Germline-derived CDR1 and CDR2 are DFQATT and SNEGSKA (reference sequence). The CDR3 loop spans 15 amino acids. Whole-study findings and limits: Diversity of TCR beta correlated strongly with naive T cell percentage.

The sample comprised blood. The clonotype comes from a human donor in good health. The chain combines TRBV20-1 with TRBJ2-1, with D perhaps TRBD1 (6 bases). CDR3 DNA: TGCAGTGCTAGAGAGGGGGCTAGCTTCGGCAATGAGCAGTTCTTC. Amino acid sequence: CSAREGASFGNEQFF.